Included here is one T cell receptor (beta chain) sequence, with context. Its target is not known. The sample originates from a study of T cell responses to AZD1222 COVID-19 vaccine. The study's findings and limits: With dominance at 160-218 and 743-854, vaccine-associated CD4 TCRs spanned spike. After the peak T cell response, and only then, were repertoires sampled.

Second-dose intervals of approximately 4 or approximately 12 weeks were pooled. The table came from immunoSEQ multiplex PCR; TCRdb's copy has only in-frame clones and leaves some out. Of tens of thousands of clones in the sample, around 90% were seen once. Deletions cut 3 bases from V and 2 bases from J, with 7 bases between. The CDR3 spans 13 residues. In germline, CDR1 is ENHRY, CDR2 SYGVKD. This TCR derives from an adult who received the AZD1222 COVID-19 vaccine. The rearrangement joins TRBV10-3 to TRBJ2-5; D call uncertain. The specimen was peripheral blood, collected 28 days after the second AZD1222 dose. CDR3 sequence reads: CAISEPIQETQYF. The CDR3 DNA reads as TGTGCCATCAGTGAACCAATACAAGAGACCCAGTACTTC.